This T cell receptor (beta chain) was obtained from a study of blood T cell repertoires in COVID-19. Study-wide context: The origin of the acute and convalescent COVID-19 samples was the United States, Italy and Spain. The analysed material was cDNA or gDNA that came from T cells, B-cell-depleted T cells, or PBMCs.

This clone was counted between two and nine times. The germline gives CDR1 LGHDT, CDR2 YNNKEL (reference sequence). The CDR3 is 14 residues long. The V end was cut by 2 bases, the J end by 2 bases, with 9 bases between. As processed by the authors: Estimation of nucleated cell counts was performed using reference gene primer amplification. TCRdb's table, derived via immunoSEQ multiplex PCR, lists solely in-frame clones and lacks some. The V and J calls and clone size were taken over from that table, and D and trimming were inferred from the DNA. Among 99,000 or so clones listed, 81% were seen once. V gene TRBV3-1 (or the pseudogene TRBV3-2) combines with J gene TRBJ1-1, with D perhaps TRBD1 (5 bases). The clonotype originates from an older man with acute or convalescent COVID-19. Material for sequencing was peripheral blood. The CDR3 reads CASSQKGLNTEAFF. CDR3 bases: TGTGCCAGCAGCCAAAAGGGGTTAAACACTGAAGCTTTCTTT.